This T cell receptor beta chain originates from a study of vaccination and CD4 T cells after COVID-19. Overall study: Control wells got either CEFX epitopes, HIV-1 Nef peptides, or no peptide at all.

Cultured CD4+ T cell DNA underwent sequencing with the Oncomine TCR Beta short-read assay. Genomic DNA extraction was carried out from cultured CD4+ T cells. TCRdb analysed the PCR reads with MiXCR anew, one entry per CDR3 protein. Counted here are thousands of distinct CDR3 sequences, 25% to 35% occurring once; the ten biggest clones make up approximately 15%. The table lists this clonotype with a few counts. Its specificity is unknown. The CDR3 is made up of 15 amino acids. The germline V gene has CDR1 LNHDA and CDR2 SQIVND (reference sequence). Trimming took off 6 bases at V and 0 bases at J, with 9 bases between the two ends. Treatment reported: roughly ten-day PBMC culture with coronavirus spike peptide pools or control peptides (ViraFEST assay). Ahead of the COVID-19 pandemic (2011-2018), the CD4+ T cells of the unexposed donor were collected. Following expansion of antigen-specific T cells with peptide pools, ViraFEST then sequenced TCRs.

The sequence derives from a human donor in good health. Sequenced input: CD4+ T cells from blood, cultured in vitro. V is TRBV19 and J is TRBJ2-6; D call uncertain. The CDR3: CASRSGASGANVLTF. The CDR3 nucleotides are TGTGCCAGTAGAAGTGGTGCCTCTGGGGCCAACGTCCTGACTTTC. Full variable domain (remainder filled in from reference TRBV19 and TRBJ2-6): DGGITQSPKYLFRKEGQNVTLSCEQNLNHDAMYWYRQDPGQGLRLIYYSQIVNDFQKGDIAEGYSVSREKKESFPLTVTSAQKNPTAFYLCASRSGASGANVLTFGAGSRLTVL.